A selection of T cell receptor beta chains follows, all from one sample in a study of early T cells in non-severe SARS-CoV-2 infection. TCRdb fed the 5' RACE reads into MiXCR, producing one record per CDR3 protein. The table lists about 73,000 distinct CDR3 sequences, around 15% of them singletons. The material sequenced was whole blood. The receptor set was obtained from an adult who was a healthcare worker with PCR-confirmed SARS-CoV-2 infection or an uninfected control (not recorded which). Both conserved end residues are part of each CDR3. D genes are given only for firm matches. Part of the rows lack a size; the others show once, few, many or a class for expanded clones.

d_gene | j_gene | v_gene | abundance | CDR3nt | CDR3aa
NA | TRBJ1-1 | TRBV10-3 | few | TGTGCCACCCAAAGAACGGGGAACACTGAAGCTTTCTTT | CATQRTGNTEAFF
NA | TRBJ1-2 | TRBV28 | few | TGTGCCAGCAGTTTAGGCCAACAGGGTTTGACCTATGGCTACACCTTC | CASSLGQQGLTYGYTF
NA | TRBJ2-7 | TRBV2 | NA | TGTGCCAGCAATAACAGTTCCTACGAGCAGTACTTC | CASNNSSYEQYF
NA | TRBJ2-1 | TRBV3-1 | few | TGTGCCAGCAGCCAATGCGTTGAATGTGAGCAGTTCTTC | CASSQCVECEQFF
TRBD1 | TRBJ1-2 | TRBV14 | many | TGTGCCAGCAGCCAACAGGACAGGGCTGCCTATGGCTACACCTTC | CASSQQDRAAYGYTF
NA | TRBJ2-5 | TRBV7-3 | few | TGTGCCAGCAGTCCGTTTTACAAGGGTATATGGGAGACCCAGTACTTC | CASSPFYKGIWETQYF
NA | TRBJ2-2 | TRBV7-3 | few | TGTGCCAGCAGCTTATTGGGCGGCGGGGAGCTGTTTTTT | CASSLLGGGELFF
NA | TRBJ1-4 | TRBV12-3/TRBV12-4 | few | TGTGCCAGCACCCGACCCGACAGGAATGAAAAACTGTTTTTT | CASTRPDRNEKLFF
NA | TRBJ1-1 | TRBV5-1 | NA | TGCGCCAGCAGCTCCCAGACGAACACTGAAGCTTTCTTT | CASSSQTNTEAFF
TRBD2 | TRBJ2-7 | TRBV7-6 | NA | TGTGCCAGCAGCTTGCTCCCCCAAGACTTAGCGGGGGGGCCGGGCGAGCAGTACTTC | CASSLLPQDLAGGPGEQYF
NA | TRBJ1-1 | TRBV29-1 | NA | TGCAGCGTTCAAACAGGGAGGGACACTGAAGCTTTCTTT | CSVQTGRDTEAFF
NA | TRBJ2-3 | TRBV21-1 | many | TGTGCCAGCAGCATACATACCGCCGGTCGGGTTACGCAGTATTTT | CASSIHTAGRVTQYF
NA | TRBJ1-6 | TRBV6-5 | few | TGTGCCAGCAGTTACTCGATTGCGCCGAATTCACCCCTCCACTTT | CASSYSIAPNSPLHF
NA | TRBJ2-3 | TRBV3-1 | many | TGTGCCAGCAGCCAAGGTTTAGGGGGGGCCGGGGATACGCAGTATTTT | CASSQGLGGAGDTQYF
NA | TRBJ1-3 | TRBV29-1 | many | TGCAGCGTTGAAGGGGAAGGGGCCTCTGGAAACACCATATATTTT | CSVEGEGASGNTIYF
NA | TRBJ2-7 | TRBV6-2/TRBV6-3 | few | TGTGCCAGCAGTTACCAGCCCTCGAGAGTATACGAGCAGTACTTC | CASSYQPSRVYEQYF
NA | TRBJ2-7 | TRBV6-2/TRBV6-3 | few | TGTGCCAGCAGTTACGACTCCAGCTCCTACGAGCAGTACTTC | CASSYDSSSYEQYF
NA | TRBJ1-1 | TRBV29-1 | many | TGCAGCGTCGACTCCGAGGAGGGGCTTGAAGCTTTCTTT | CSVDSEEGLEAFF
TRBD1 | TRBJ2-1 | TRBV6-5 | NA | TGTGCCAGCAGTTTGACAGGGGGAGGCTCCTACAATGAGCAGTTCTTC | CASSLTGGGSYNEQFF
NA | TRBJ2-2 | TRBV5-1 | few | TGCGCCAGCAGCTTGGCTTTCACCGGGGAGCTGTTTTTT | CASSLAFTGELFF
NA | TRBJ1-5 | TRBV9 | few | TGTGCCAGCAGCCGCCTTAATCAAGGTCGGGTCAATCAGCCCCAGCATTTT | CASSRLNQGRVNQPQHF
TRBD1 | TRBJ2-7 | TRBV7-3 | many | TGTGCCAGCAGCTTATCATGGACAGGGGTCACCTACGAGCAGTACTTC | CASSLSWTGVTYEQYF
NA | TRBJ1-4 | TRBV18 | few | TGTGCCAGCTCAGCCAACCCAGCAACTAATGAAAAACTGTTTTTT | CASSANPATNEKLFF
NA | TRBJ1-6 | TRBV3-1 | few | TGTGCCAGCAGCCTCCATGGCGCGGGACCAAAGGCTTCACCCCTCCACTTT | CASSLHGAGPKASPLHF
NA | TRBJ1-5 | TRBV6-2/TRBV6-3 | many | TGTGCCAGCAGTTACTCAGGGGGGAATCAGCCCCAGCATTTT | CASSYSGGNQPQHF
TRBD1 | TRBJ2-1 | TRBV29-1 | few | TGCAGCGTTGAAGAAGCAGGGGGTACTGAGCAGTTCTTC | CSVEEAGGTEQFF
TRBD1 | TRBJ2-1 | TRBV11-2 | NA | TGTGCCAGCAGCTTAGCCGGACAGGGGAGTTGGGATGAGCAGTTCTTC | CASSLAGQGSWDEQFF
TRBD1 | TRBJ1-4 | TRBV28 | NA | TGTGCCAGCAGTAATCGACAGGGAAGGGATGAAAAACTGTTTTTT | CASSNRQGRDEKLFF
NA | TRBJ2-1 | TRBV7-9 | NA | TGTGCCAGCAGCTCAAGTCGGGAGAAGCCCTACAATGAGCAGTTCTTC | CASSSSREKPYNEQFF
NA | TRBJ2-7 | TRBV6-2/TRBV6-3 | many | TGTGCCAGCAGTTTGGAAGGAAAAAGTTCCTACGAGCAGTACTTC | CASSLEGKSSYEQYF
NA | TRBJ2-5 | TRBV5-1 | many | TGCGCCAGCAGCCCCCTGGCGGGGACTCAAGAGACCCAGTACTTC | CASSPLAGTQETQYF
TRBD1 | TRBJ2-3 | TRBV12-3/TRBV12-4 | many | TGTGCCAGCAGTTTAGGACAGGGGGTCGGAAGCGATACGCAGTATTTT | CASSLGQGVGSDTQYF
TRBD1 | TRBJ2-1 | TRBV19 | many | TGTGCCAGTAGTATAGCAGGGACAGGGCTCTACAATGAGCAGTTCTTC | CASSIAGTGLYNEQFF
NA | TRBJ2-7 | TRBV29-1 | NA | TGCAGCGTTTCAGGGGATGCCGAGCAGTACTTC | CSVSGDAEQYF
NA | TRBJ1-6 | TRBV27 | NA | TGTGCCAGCAGAGGATGGGAAAGGGTTTCACCCCTCCACTTT | CASRGWERVSPLHF
NA | TRBJ1-5 | TRBV10-3 | NA | TGTGCCATCCGTGGGGTTCTTGATCAGCCCCAGCATTTT | CAIRGVLDQPQHF
NA | TRBJ2-6 | TRBV15 | NA | TGTGCCACCAGCAGAGCTGTAGAGGGGACCGGGGCCAACGTCCTGACTTTC | CATSRAVEGTGANVLTF
NA | TRBJ1-2 | TRBV12-3/TRBV12-4 | few | TGTGCCAGCAGTCCCGGGTCCTTACCAGCGTATGGCTACACCTTC | CASSPGSLPAYGYTF
NA | TRBJ1-3 | TRBV28 | NA | TGTGCCAGCAGTTCAGGGGTCGGAAACACCATATATTTT | CASSSGVGNTIYF
TRBD2 | TRBJ2-3 | TRBV27 | NA | TGTGCCAGCAGTCCCTTTTTAGCGGGGTATAGCACAGATACGCAGTATTTT | CASSPFLAGYSTDTQYF
NA | TRBJ1-1 | TRBV12-3/TRBV12-4 | NA | TGTGCCAGCCTAAGACAACTTAACACTGAAGCTTTCTTT | CASLRQLNTEAFF